The present TCR beta chain was sequenced within a study of shared clonotypes between healthy human individuals. Whole-study results and caveats: Rarefaction exposed incomplete sorted-subset sequencing despite large depth. Across a handful of donors, naive CD4 shared 4.5% to 6%, naive CD8 around 3.8%, memory CD4 2% to 2.5%, memory CD8 more than 0.35%. Sampling included only blood; tissue repertoires likely differ.

Concerning this clone itself: Its cognate antigen is unknown.

TCRdb keeps only in-frame clones here, not all; method: immunoSEQ multiplex PCR. The sample yields 1,500,000 or so clones, 98% seen once. V dropped 4 bases and J dropped 3 bases, with 14 bases sitting between them. The CDR3 is made up of 14 amino acids. CDR1 is SGHRS, CDR2 YFSETQ, per germline. CD4+ cells were split into CD45RA+ naive and CD45RA-negative memory subsets. The J gene is TRBJ2-7, the V gene TRBV5-1; weak D call: TRBD1 (8 bases). The TCR sequence derives from a man aged 30-40 years in good health. What was sequenced was naive CD4+ T cells sorted from blood. Subset in this sample: CD45RA+ positively selected. For the CDR3, the DNA is TGCGCCAGCAGCACAACAGGGGGGGACTACGAGCAGTACTTC. It translates to CASSTTGGDYEQYF.